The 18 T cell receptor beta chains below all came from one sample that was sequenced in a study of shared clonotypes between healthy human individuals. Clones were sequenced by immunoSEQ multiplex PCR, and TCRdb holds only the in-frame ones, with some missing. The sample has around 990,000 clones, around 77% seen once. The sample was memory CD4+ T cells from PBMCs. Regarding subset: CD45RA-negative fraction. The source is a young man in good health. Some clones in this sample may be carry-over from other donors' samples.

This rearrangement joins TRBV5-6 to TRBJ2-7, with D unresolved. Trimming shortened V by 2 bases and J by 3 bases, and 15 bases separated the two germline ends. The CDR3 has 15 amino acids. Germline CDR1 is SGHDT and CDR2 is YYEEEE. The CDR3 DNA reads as TGTGCCAGCAGCTTCGGTCCCTCTGCTTTCTACGAGCAGTACTTC. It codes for CASSFGPSAFYEQYF.

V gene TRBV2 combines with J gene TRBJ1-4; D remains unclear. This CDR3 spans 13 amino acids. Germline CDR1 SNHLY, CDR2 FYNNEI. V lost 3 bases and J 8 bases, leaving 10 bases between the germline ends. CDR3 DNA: TGTGCCAGCAGTGACCTAAGCGGGGAAAAACTGTTTTTT. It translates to CASSDLSGEKLFF.

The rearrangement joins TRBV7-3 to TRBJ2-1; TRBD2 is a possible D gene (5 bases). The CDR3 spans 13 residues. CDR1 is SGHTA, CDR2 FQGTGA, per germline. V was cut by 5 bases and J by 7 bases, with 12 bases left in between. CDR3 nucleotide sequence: TGTGCCAGCAGCCCCGGGGTATATAATGAGCAGTTCTTC. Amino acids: CASSPGVYNEQFF.

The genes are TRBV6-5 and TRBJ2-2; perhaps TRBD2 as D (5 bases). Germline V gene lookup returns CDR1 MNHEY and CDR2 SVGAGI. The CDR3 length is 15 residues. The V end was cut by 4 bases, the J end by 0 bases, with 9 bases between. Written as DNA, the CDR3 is TGTGCCAGCAGTTCCGGAGGAGCGAACACCGGGGAGCTGTTTTTT. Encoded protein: CASSSGGANTGELFF.

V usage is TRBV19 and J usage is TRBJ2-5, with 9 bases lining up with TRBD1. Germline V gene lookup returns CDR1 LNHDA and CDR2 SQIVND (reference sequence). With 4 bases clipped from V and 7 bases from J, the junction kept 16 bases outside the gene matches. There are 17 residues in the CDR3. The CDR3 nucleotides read TGTGCCAGTAGTAACCACCGTCCCGGGACAGGGAGTGGGACCCAGTACTTC. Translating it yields CASSNHRPGTGSGTQYF.

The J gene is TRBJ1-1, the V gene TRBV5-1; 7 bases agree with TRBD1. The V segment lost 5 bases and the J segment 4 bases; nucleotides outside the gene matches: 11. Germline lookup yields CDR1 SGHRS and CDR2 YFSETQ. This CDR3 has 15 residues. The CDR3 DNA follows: TGCGCCAGCAGACCCAGACAGGGAGTGGGCACTGAAGCTTTCTTT. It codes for CASRPRQGVGTEAFF.

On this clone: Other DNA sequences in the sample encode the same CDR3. CDR3 sequence: CASSSQGNTEAFF. CDR3 nucleotides: TGTGCCAGCAGCTCACAGGGCAACACTGAAGCTTTCTTT. V gene TRBV7-9 combines with J gene TRBJ1-1, with D tentatively TRBD1 (6 bases). V dropped 4 bases and J dropped 2 bases, with 8 bases sitting between them. The germline V gene has CDR1 SEHNR and CDR2 FQNEAQ (reference sequence). The CDR3 extends over 13 amino acids.

CDR3 sequence reads: CVRSLVEPGPSYEQYF. The CDR3 nucleotides are TGTGTCAGAAGCTTAGTTGAACCAGGGCCGTCCTACGAGCAGTACTTC. The V call is TRBV7-5, the J call TRBJ2-7; the table's D call, TRBD1, has no DNA check behind it. TRBV7-5 is marked as a pseudogene. The CDR3 length is 16 residues.

CDR3 nucleotide sequence: TGTGCCAGCAGTTCTGGGCAGGGAGGGATTCAGTACTTC. It translates to CASSSGQGGIQYF. The J gene is TRBJ2-4, the V gene TRBV6-5; 7 bases are a match to TRBD2. The CDR3 loop spans 13 amino acids. Germline CDR1 reads MNHEY; CDR2 reads SVGAGI. After removal of 4 bases from V and 10 bases from J, the junction contained 7 bases not matched to a gene.

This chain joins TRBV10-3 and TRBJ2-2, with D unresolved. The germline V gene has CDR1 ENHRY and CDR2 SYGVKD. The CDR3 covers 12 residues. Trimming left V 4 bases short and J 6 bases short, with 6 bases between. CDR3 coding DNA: TGTGCCATCAGTGCGGACGCCGGGGAGCTGTTTTTT. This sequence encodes CAISADAGELFF.

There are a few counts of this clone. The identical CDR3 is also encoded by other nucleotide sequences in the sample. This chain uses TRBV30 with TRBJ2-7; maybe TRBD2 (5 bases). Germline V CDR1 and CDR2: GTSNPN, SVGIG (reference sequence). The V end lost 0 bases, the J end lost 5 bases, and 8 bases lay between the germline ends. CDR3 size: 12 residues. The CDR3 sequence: CAWSVGGHEQYF. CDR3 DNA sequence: TGTGCCTGGAGTGTAGGAGGTCACGAGCAGTACTTC.

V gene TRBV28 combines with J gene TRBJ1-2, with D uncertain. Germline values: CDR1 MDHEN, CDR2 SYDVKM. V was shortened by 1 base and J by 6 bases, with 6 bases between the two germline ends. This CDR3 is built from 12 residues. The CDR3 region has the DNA TGTGCCAGCAGTTTATCGGAGGATGGCTACACCTTC. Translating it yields CASSLSEDGYTF.

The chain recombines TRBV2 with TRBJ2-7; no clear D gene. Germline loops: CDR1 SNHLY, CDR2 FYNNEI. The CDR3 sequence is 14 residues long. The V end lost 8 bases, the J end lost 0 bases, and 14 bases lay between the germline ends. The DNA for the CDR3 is TGTGCCAGCCTCCCCCGCGGTAACTCCTACGAGCAGTACTTC. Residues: CASLPRGNSYEQYF.

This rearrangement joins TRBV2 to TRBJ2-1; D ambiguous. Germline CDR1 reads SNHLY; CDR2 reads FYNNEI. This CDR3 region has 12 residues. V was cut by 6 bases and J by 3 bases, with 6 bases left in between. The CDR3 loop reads CASRESYNEQFF. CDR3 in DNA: TGTGCCAGCAGGGAAAGCTACAATGAGCAGTTCTTC.

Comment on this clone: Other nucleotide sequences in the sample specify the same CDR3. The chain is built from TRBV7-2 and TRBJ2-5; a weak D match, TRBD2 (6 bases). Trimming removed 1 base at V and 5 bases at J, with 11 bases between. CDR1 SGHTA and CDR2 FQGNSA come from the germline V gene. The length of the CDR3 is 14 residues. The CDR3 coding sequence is TGTGCCAGCAGCTTAGGGTACAGCGGGGAGACCCAGTACTTC. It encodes CASSLGYSGETQYF.

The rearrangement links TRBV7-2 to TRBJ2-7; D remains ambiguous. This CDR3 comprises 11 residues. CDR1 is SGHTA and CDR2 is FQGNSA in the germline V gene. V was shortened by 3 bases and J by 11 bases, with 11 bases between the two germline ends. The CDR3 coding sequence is TGTGCCAGCAGCTTCTCTGGGGATAAGTACTTC. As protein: CASSFSGDKYF.

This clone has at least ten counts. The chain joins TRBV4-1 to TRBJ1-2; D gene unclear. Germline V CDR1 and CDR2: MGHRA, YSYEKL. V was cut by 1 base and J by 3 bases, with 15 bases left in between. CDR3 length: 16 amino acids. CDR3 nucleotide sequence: TGCGCCAGCAGCCAAGCCGCCCAAAATGGATACTATGGCTACACCTTC. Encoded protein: CASSQAAQNGYYGYTF.

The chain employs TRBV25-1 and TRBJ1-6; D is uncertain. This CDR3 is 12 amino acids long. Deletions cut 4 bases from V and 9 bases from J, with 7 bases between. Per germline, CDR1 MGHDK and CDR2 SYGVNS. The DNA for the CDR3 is TGTGCCAGCAGTGGGGGAGTTTCACCCCTCCACTTT. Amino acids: CASSGGVSPLHF.